This T cell receptor beta chain came from a study of shared T cell receptors in the human thymus. Assay: immunoSEQ multiplex PCR; the TCRdb copy retains only in-frame clones and omits some. The sample consists of some 760,000 clones, 75% to 90% of them appearing once. V gave up 1 base and J gave up 3 bases, with 9 bases separating them. Germline assignment: CDR1 SGHAT and CDR2 FQNNGV. The CDR3 totals 14 residues. These data were also reused for a study on human thymus T cells. As that report states: The donors were infants in Finland with congenital heart defects, otherwise immunologically healthy. From resections taken during corrective heart surgery, the thymus tissue was obtained. Thymic and blood repertoires appeared to carry a bias in their V and J gene usage. Unrelated individuals were reported by related research to share highly overlapping thymic repertoires.

The V and J genes are TRBV11-2 and TRBJ1-2; D gene unclear. The TCR sequence derives from a girl less than two years old with a congenital heart defect. The sequenced sample consisted of thymocytes. The CDR3 loop reads CASSLVVQYYGYTF. CDR3 DNA sequence: TGTGCCAGCAGCTTAGTTGTACAGTACTATGGCTACACCTTC.